These 32 T cell receptor beta chains came from one sample sequenced in a study of blood T cell repertoires in COVID-19. Repertoires were generated with immunoSEQ multiplex PCR, while TCRdb's copy carries only in-frame clones and drops some. The sample gives some 51,000 clones, over 75% of which show up once; over 13% is in the top ten. The sequenced material came from peripheral blood. Receptors were obtained from a human donor with active COVID-19. The donor label of this sample is uncertain.

This rearrangement joins TRBV19 to TRBJ2-1, with 10 bases matching TRBD1. Trimming took 3 bases from V and 5 from J; bases not matched to a gene: 4. The CDR3 totals 15 residues. The germline gives CDR1 LNHDA, CDR2 SQIVND (reference sequence). For the CDR3, the DNA is TGTGCCAGTAGTATCCGGGGGACAGGGGACAATGAGCAGTTCTTC. Encoded protein: CASSIRGTGDNEQFF. The full variable domain, completed using reference TRBV19 and TRBJ2-1, is DGGITQSPKYLFRKEGQNVTLSCEQNLNHDAMYWYRQDPGQGLRLIYYSQIVNDFQKGDIAEGYSVSREKKESFPLTVTSAQKNPTAFYLCASSIRGTGDNEQFFGPGTRLTVL.

The chain carries TRBV6-2 or TRBV6-3 and TRBJ2-7; 12 bases fit TRBD2. CDR1 and CDR2 from the germline V gene are MNHEY and SVGEGT. V was pared by 6 bases and J by 4 bases, with 13 bases of the junction left unmatched. The CDR3 loop spans 17 amino acids. CDR3 region: CASSPDRLAGDLYEQYV. In DNA form, the CDR3 reads TGTGCCAGCAGCCCCGATCGACTAGCGGGGGATTTGTACGAGCAGTACGTC.

The chain has TRBV5-1 and TRBJ2-7, with D perhaps TRBD1 (6 bases). Germline assignment: CDR1 SGHRS and CDR2 YFSETQ. Trimming left V 0 bases short and J 2 bases short, with 9 bases between. This CDR3 comprises 14 residues. Here the CDR3 reads CASSLAQGTYEQYF. DNA for the CDR3: TGCGCCAGCAGCTTGGCCCAGGGGACCTACGAGCAGTACTTC.

V and J are TRBV7-8 and TRBJ1-5; D is uncertain. The germline V gene encodes CDR1 SGHVS and CDR2 FQNEAQ. The CDR3 extends over 14 amino acids. V was pared by 0 bases and J by 4 bases, with 7 bases between. The CDR3 DNA sequence: TGTGCCAGCAGCTTAGCACAGACAAATCAGCCCCAGCATTTT. This gives the protein CASSLAQTNQPQHF.

The rearrangement uses TRBV27 and TRBJ1-1; 7 positions agree with TRBD1. Unmatched junction bases numbered 6, after V lost 4 bases and J lost 7 bases. Germline V CDR1 and CDR2: MNHEY, SMNVEV (reference sequence). This CDR3 is 13 amino acids long. The CDR3 coding sequence is TGTGCCAGCAGTTCCGAGGACAGGTATGAAGCTTTCTTT. It is translated as CASSSEDRYEAFF.

This rearrangement joins TRBV6-5 to TRBJ1-2; TRBD1 is a possible D gene (5 bases). Germline-derived CDR1 and CDR2 are MNHEY and SVGAGI. V lost 7 bases and J 3 bases, leaving 12 bases between the germline ends. The CDR3 extends over 13 amino acids. This CDR3 is CASTPVGDYGYTF. Here the CDR3 DNA reads TGTGCCAGCACCCCGGTAGGGGACTATGGCTACACCTTC.

The chain combines TRBV6-6 with TRBJ1-4; D not certain. V shed 2 bases and J shed 0 bases, with 7 bases lying between them. CDR3 length: 15 residues. Germline loops: CDR1 MNHNY, CDR2 SVGAGI (reference sequence). CDR3 protein: CASSYEAATNEKLFF. In DNA form, the CDR3 reads TGTGCCAGCAGTTACGAGGCGGCAACTAATGAAAAACTGTTTTTT.

The chain joins TRBV6-2 or TRBV6-3 to TRBJ2-2, with D maybe TRBD2 (5 bases). V lost 5 bases and J 1 base, leaving 11 bases between the germline ends. This CDR3 has 15 residues. Germline V lookup: CDR1 MNHEY, CDR2 SVGEGT. The CDR3 DNA reads as TGTGCCAGCAGTACGAGGGCCAAGAACACCGGGGAGCTGTTTTTT. Protein: CASSTRAKNTGELFF.

A single count supports this clone. The CDR3 reads CASSLRGTEAFF. The CDR3 bases are TGCGCCAGCAGCCTCAGGGGAACTGAAGCTTTCTTT. The rearrangement uses TRBV5-1 and TRBJ1-1; tentatively, D is TRBD1 (6 bases). CDR1 is SGHRS and CDR2 is YFSETQ in the germline V gene. There are 12 residues in the CDR3. Trimming shortened V by 4 bases and J by 5 bases, and 9 bases separated the two germline ends.

The V gene is TRBV7-2, the J gene TRBJ1-6; 7 bases map to TRBD1. Unmatched junction bases numbered 10, after V lost 7 bases and J lost 10 bases. This CDR3 has 14 amino acids. Germline assignment: CDR1 SGHTA and CDR2 FQGNSA. CDR3 sequence (DNA): TGTGCCAGCACCCCGACAGGGCAGAAATCACCCCTCCACTTT. As protein: CASTPTGQKSPLHF.

This clone was recorded only once. CDR3 loop: CASSLGSGLAGDEQFF. CDR3 nucleotides: TGTGCCAGCAGCTTGGGGAGTGGACTAGCGGGAGATGAGCAGTTCTTC. The rearrangement links TRBV5-6 to TRBJ2-1, with TRBD2 identical over 13 bases. The ends lost 0 bases at V and 8 bases at J; junction bases unmatched: 5. This CDR3 has 16 residues. From germline, CDR1 is SGHDT and CDR2 YYEEEE. Using reference TRBV5-6 and TRBJ2-1 for the parts outside the CDR3, the full variable domain is DAGVTQSPTHLIKTRGQQVTLRCSPKSGHDTVSWYQQALGQGPQFIFQYYEEEERQRGNFPDRFSGHQFPNYSSELNVNALLLGDSALYLCASSLGSGLAGDEQFFGPGTRLTVL.

The rearrangement links TRBV5-1 to TRBJ1-2, with D tentatively TRBD1 (6 bases). Deletions cut 4 bases from V and 0 bases from J, with 10 bases between. CDR3 length: 14 amino acids. Germline CDR1 reads SGHRS; CDR2 reads YFSETQ. Here the CDR3 reads CASSPDSPNYGYTF. The CDR3 DNA reads as TGCGCCAGCAGCCCGGACAGCCCTAACTATGGCTACACCTTC.

The chain employs TRBV29-1 and TRBJ2-7, with D possibly being TRBD1 (5 bases). Germline loops: CDR1 SQVTM, CDR2 ANQGSEA. CDR3 length equals 12 residues. V lost 5 bases, J lost 2 bases, and 10 bases lay in between. The chain's CDR3 is CSVFQGAYEQYF. CDR3 nucleotide sequence: TGCAGCGTTTTTCAGGGCGCCTACGAGCAGTACTTC.

The chain is built from TRBV27 and TRBJ2-2; a possible D gene is TRBD1 (6 bases). In germline, CDR1 is MNHEY, CDR2 SMNVEV (reference sequence). This CDR3 is built from 14 residues. V lost 5 bases and J 5 bases, leaving 12 bases between the germline ends. The CDR3 loop reads CASSLEDRTGELFF. The CDR3 DNA follows: TGTGCCAGCAGTCTCGAGGACAGAACCGGGGAGCTGTTTTTT.

The chain recombines TRBV2 with TRBJ2-3; TRBD2 might be the D (5 bases). The germline gives CDR1 SNHLY, CDR2 FYNNEI. The V and J ends lost 7 bases and 2 bases respectively, with 16 bases between them. CDR3 size: 15 residues. The CDR3 DNA sequence: TGTGCCAGCACCCTTAGCGTGAAACCCACAGATACGCAGTATTTT. It codes for CASTLSVKPTDTQYF.

The V and J genes are TRBV9 and TRBJ2-1, with D possibly being TRBD2 (6 bases). There are 16 residues in the CDR3. The germline V gene has CDR1 SGDLS and CDR2 YYNGEE. V lost 4 bases, J lost 6 bases, and 20 bases lay in between. CDR3 DNA: TGTGCCAGCAGCTCTTCTACTAGCCTCGGCTCCAATGAGCAGTTCTTC. Protein sequence: CASSSSTSLGSNEQFF. Combining the CDR3 with reference TRBV9 and TRBJ2-1 gives the whole variable domain DSGVTQTPKHLITATGQRVTLRCSPRSGDLSVYWYQQSLDQGLQFLIQYYNGEERAKGNILERFSAQQFPDLHSELNLSSLELGDSALYFCASSSSTSLGSNEQFFGPGTRLTVL.

The chain recombines TRBV4-3 with TRBJ2-3; TRBD2 aligns across 14 bases. From germline, CDR1 is LGHNA and CDR2 YSLEER. CDR3 length: 19 residues. The J segment lost 4 bases and the V segment lost 1 base, leaving 10 bases of the junction unmatched. The CDR3 coding sequence is TGCGCCAGCAGCCAAGGGGCCCGGACTAGCGGGGGGTGGGCAGATACGCAGTATTTT. Translating gives CASSQGARTSGGWADTQYF.

CDR3 amino acids: CASRGGPTNEKLFF. The CDR3 nucleotides read TGTGCCAGCAGGGGGGGTCCAACTAATGAAAAACTGTTTTTT. The chain carries TRBV7-2 and TRBJ1-4, with D possibly TRBD1 on 5 matching bases. V gave up 6 bases and J gave up 0 bases, with 8 bases separating them. This CDR3 is built from 14 residues. Germline CDR1 and CDR2: SGHTA and FQGNSA. The whole variable domain, filled in from reference TRBV7-2 and TRBJ1-4, reads GAGVSQSPSNKVTEKGKDVELRCDPISGHTALYWYRQSLGQGLEFLIYFQGNSAPDKSGLPSDRFSAERTGGSVSTLTIQRTQQEDSAVYLCASRGGPTNEKLFFGSGTQLSVL.

The chain joins TRBV18 to TRBJ1-2; 7 bases map to TRBD1. This CDR3 is built from 15 residues. The V and J ends lost 3 bases and 2 bases, in that order; junction bases with no gene match: 6. Germline V lookup: CDR1 KGHSH, CDR2 LQKENI. CDR3 bases: TGTGCCAGCTCACCTTCGGGACAGAGAAACTATGGCTACACCTTC. Its translation is CASSPSGQRNYGYTF.

The chain combines TRBV19 with TRBJ2-7, with 10 bases fitting TRBD1. Germline CDR1 reads LNHDA; CDR2 reads SQIVND (reference sequence). V lost 1 base and J lost 7; bases outside the gene matches: 1. This CDR3 has 13 residues. The CDR3 DNA is TGTGCCAGTAGTATAGGGACAGGGGGTGAGCAGTACGTC. This sequence encodes CASSIGTGGEQYV.

The rearrangement joins TRBV29-1 to TRBJ2-3, with TRBD1 as a possible D gene (5 bases). With 0 bases removed from V and 1 base from J, the gap between germline ends came to 8 bases. CDR1 is SQVTM and CDR2 is ANQGSEA in the germline V gene. The CDR3 is 14 amino acids. The CDR3 loop reads CSVEEVQGTDTQYF. As DNA, the CDR3 is TGCAGCGTTGAAGAGGTACAGGGCACAGATACGCAGTATTTT.

V usage is TRBV13 and J usage is TRBJ2-1; 10 nucleotides line up with TRBD2. V lost 5 bases and J lost 7; bases outside the gene matches: 8. From germline, CDR1 is PRHDT and CDR2 FYEKMQ (reference sequence). The CDR3 sequence is 15 residues long. The CDR3 loop is CASSPSGGAGNEQFF. CDR3 DNA sequence: TGTGCCAGCAGCCCCAGCGGGGGGGCCGGGAATGAGCAGTTCTTC.

The chain uses TRBV5-1 and TRBJ2-2, with TRBD2 as a possible D gene (5 bases). Germline CDR1 and CDR2: SGHRS and YFSETQ. The CDR3 runs to 14 residues. V lost 2 bases and J lost 1, with 6 bases in between. This CDR3 is CASSFGVNTGELFF. Here the CDR3 DNA reads TGCGCCAGCAGCTTCGGGGTGAACACCGGGGAGCTGTTTTTT.

This chain links TRBV24-1 with TRBJ2-1, with 10 bases aligning to TRBD2. CDR3 length: 16 amino acids. With 5 bases clipped from V and 8 bases from J, the junction kept 11 bases outside the gene matches. From germline, CDR1 is KGHDR and CDR2 SFDVKD. The DNA for the CDR3 is TGTGCCACCAGTGCCGTTACGGCTAGCGGGAGCGATGAGCAGTTCTTC. Its translation is CATSAVTASGSDEQFF.

In nucleotides, the CDR3 is TGTGCCAGCTCACCGACGCTGGGACAGTTGAGCACAGATACGCAGTATTTT. It translates to CASSPTLGQLSTDTQYF. J is TRBJ2-3 and V is TRBV18; 7 nucleotides match TRBD1. CDR1 and CDR2 from the germline V gene are KGHSH and LQKENI. Germline trimming cut 3 bases from V and 0 bases from J; bases unmatched to any gene: 9. The CDR3 has 17 residues.

The rearrangement uses TRBV7-9 and TRBJ1-1, with unresolved D. Germline CDR1 is SEHNR and CDR2 is FQNEAQ (reference sequence). V was pared by 5 bases and J by 1 base, with 8 bases between. The CDR3 has 13 amino acids. CDR3 region: CASSLRANTEAFF. Written as DNA, the CDR3 is TGTGCCAGCAGCCTGAGAGCGAACACTGAAGCTTTCTTT.

V and J are TRBV4-2 and TRBJ2-5; TRBD2 is a possible D gene (7 bases). This CDR3 is built from 16 residues. Germline CDR1 and CDR2: LGHNA and YNFKEQ. V lost 0 bases to trimming and J lost 1 base, with 12 bases between them. CDR3 nucleotides: TGTGCCAGCAGCCAAGATTTGAGGGGGGGCCAAGAGACCCAGTACTTC. As protein: CASSQDLRGGQETQYF.

The chain couples TRBV5-1 to TRBJ2-2; 8 bases agree with TRBD2. Germline V gene lookup returns CDR1 SGHRS and CDR2 YFSETQ. The CDR3 has 17 residues. V shed 1 base, J shed 6 bases, and the junction held 11 bases outside the gene matches. Written as DNA, the CDR3 is TGCGCCAGCAGCTTGCGGACGGGAGGGCCGCAGGCCGGGGAGCTGTTTTTT. Translating it yields CASSLRTGGPQAGELFF.

The CDR3: CASSDPGQGGTGELFF. The CDR3 nucleotides read TGTGCCAGCAGTGACCCGGGACAGGGGGGTACCGGGGAGCTGTTTTTT. The chain has TRBV6-2 or TRBV6-3 and TRBJ2-2; 11 bases match TRBD1. The CDR3 is made up of 16 amino acids. The V segment lost 5 bases and the J segment 5 bases; nucleotides outside the gene matches: 7. The germline V gene encodes CDR1 MNHEY and CDR2 SVGEGT.

The chain links TRBV5-6 to TRBJ1-2, with 10 bases fitting TRBD1. Germline V CDR1 and CDR2: SGHDT, YYEEEE. Losses at the gene ends were 4 bases for V and 8 bases for J; bases not matched to a gene: 14. The CDR3 is 16 residues long. In DNA form, the CDR3 reads TGTGCCAGCAGCCTAGGGGCGAGACAGGGGGCTAGAGGCTACACCTTC. Protein sequence: CASSLGARQGARGYTF. Combining the CDR3 with reference TRBV5-6 and TRBJ1-2 gives the whole variable domain DAGVTQSPTHLIKTRGQQVTLRCSPKSGHDTVSWYQQALGQGPQFIFQYYEEEERQRGNFPDRFSGHQFPNYSSELNVNALLLGDSALYLCASSLGARQGARGYTFGSGTRLTVV.

The chain carries TRBV4-1 and TRBJ1-4, with D hard to call. Per the germline V gene, CDR1 is MGHRA and CDR2 is YSYEKL. V was cut by 3 bases and J by 8 bases, with 13 bases left in between. CDR3 length equals 14 residues. Written as DNA, the CDR3 is TGCGCCAGCAGCCAGGCCAGCGTGACGGAAAAACTGTTTTTT. Its protein product is CASSQASVTEKLFF.

CDR3 amino acids: CASRRIREAGVTHEQYV. The CDR3 bases are TGTGCCAGCAGGAGGATCCGGGAAGCGGGGGTGACCCACGAGCAGTACGTC. The V call is TRBV2, the J call TRBJ2-7; 8 bases fit TRBD2. CDR1 and CDR2 (germline): SNHLY, FYNNEI. The V and J ends lost 6 bases and 5 bases, in that order; junction bases with no gene match: 18. The CDR3 is 17 amino acids.